This TCR beta chain is from a study of cytomegalovirus exposure and HLA in healthy donors. Study results and caveats: As a later analysis showed, a missense DCLRE1C variant was linked to trimming of TCR beta V- and J-genes. In a later analysis, HLA-associated TCR beta chains were more clonally expanded than equally common others. A later analysis revealed that TCR association rates differed between HLA loci, peaking at DRB1 and bottoming out at HLA-C.

The PCR was carried out with 60 Vbeta primers and 13 Jbeta primers. How the authors handled the data: Per a later analysis, the number of unique TCR beta chains was approximately 73 million, of which roughly 9.9 million were shared. Assay used: immunoSEQ multiplex PCR; TCRdb lists only in-frame clones, some missing. The DNA gave D and trimming, while V, J and clone size come from that table. The profile shows around 200,000 clones, around 86% of them singletons. The CDR3 consists of 16 residues. The V segment lost 3 bases and the J segment 3 bases; nucleotides outside the gene matches: 10. Germline CDR1 SGDLS, CDR2 YYNGEE. Worth noting for this clone: Its specificity is unknown.

V and J are TRBV9 and TRBJ1-1, with 8 bases matching TRBD1. Sequenced sample: PBMCs. The source is a young woman in good health and CMV-seronegative. Written as DNA, the CDR3 is TGTGCCAGCAGCGCGTCTACAGGGGGACGTTACACTGAAGCTTTCTTT. Its translation: CASSASTGGRYTEAFF.